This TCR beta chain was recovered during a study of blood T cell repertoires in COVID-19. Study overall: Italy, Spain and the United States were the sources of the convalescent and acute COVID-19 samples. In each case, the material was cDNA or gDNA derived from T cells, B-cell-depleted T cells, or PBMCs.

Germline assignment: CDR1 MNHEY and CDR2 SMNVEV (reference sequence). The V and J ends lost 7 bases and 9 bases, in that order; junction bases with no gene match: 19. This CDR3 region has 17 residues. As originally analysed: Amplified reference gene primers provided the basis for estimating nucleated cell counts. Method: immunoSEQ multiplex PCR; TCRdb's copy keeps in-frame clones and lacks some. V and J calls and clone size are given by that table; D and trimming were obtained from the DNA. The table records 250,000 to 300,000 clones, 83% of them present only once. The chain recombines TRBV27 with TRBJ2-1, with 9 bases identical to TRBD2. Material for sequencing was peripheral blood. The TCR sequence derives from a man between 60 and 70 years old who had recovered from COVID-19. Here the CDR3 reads CASTHLWSSGRLGEQFF. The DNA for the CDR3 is TGTGCCAGCACCCACCTCTGGTCAAGCGGGAGGCTTGGTGAGCAGTTCTTC.